This T cell receptor (beta chain) appears in the sequencing data of a study of blood T cells in healthy people across ages. CDR1 is SGHAT, CDR2 FQNNGV, per germline. This CDR3 has 15 residues. The ends were cut back, 5 bases at V and 1 base at J, with 13 bases in the middle. Primed by a sample-barcoded 5' primer and a J-beta primer mix, a second PCR proceeded for 7 to 11 cycles. TCRdb reprocessed the 5' RACE reads with MiXCR, giving one entry per CDR3 protein. The data show fewer than 2,000,000 distinct CDR3 sequences, about 35% seen once. This clonotype was counted between two and nine times. Its antigen is still unknown. Study-level points and caveats: Age advanced and TCR beta diversity per million T cells fell, roughly linearly.

The chain combines TRBV11-2 with TRBJ2-3; maybe TRBD1 (6 bases). The material sequenced was blood. This receptor was identified in a woman in her 30s in good health. CDR3 nucleotide sequence: TGTGCCAGCAGCATGGGACACCGTCGCACAGATACGCAGTATTTT. It is translated as CASSMGHRRTDTQYF. Using reference TRBV11-2 and TRBJ2-3 for the parts outside the CDR3, the full variable domain is EAGVAQSPRYKIIEKRQSVAFWCNPISGHATLYWYQQILGQGPKLLIQFQNNGVVDDSQLPKDRFSAERLKGVDSTLKIQPAKLEDSAVYLCASSMGHRRTDTQYFGPGTRLTVL.